These 6 T cell receptor beta chains originate from one sample sequenced in a study of T cell repertoires in cytomegalovirus infection. For these receptors, no antigen is known. TCRdb fed the reads into MiXCR, producing one record per CDR3 protein. The data contain fewer than 900,000 distinct CDR3 sequences, 25% to 30% of them singletons. Source: cultured CD8+ T cells from PBMCs, taken from culture after CMV antigen stimulation. The receptors were sampled from a human donor in good health (CMV status not recorded). Some clones in this sample may be carry-over from other donors' samples.

This clonotype came up many times. An end of the junction does not agree with germline; a read error may underlie this. The V call is TRBV7-6, the J call TRBJ2-1; 7 positions match TRBD1. The CDR3 extends over 15 amino acids. Germline lookup yields CDR1 SGHVS and CDR2 FNYEAQ. CDR3 nucleotides: TGTGCTAGCAGCTCCCGGGACAGCAACTACAATGAGCAGTTCTTC. It encodes CASSSRDSNYNEQFF.

The genes are TRBV2 and TRBJ2-7; 9 nucleotides align to TRBD1. The CDR3 contains 16 residues. Germline lookup yields CDR1 SNHLY and CDR2 FYNNEI. V gave up 3 bases and J gave up 3 bases; unmatched junction bases: 9. CDR3 nucleotide sequence: TGTGCCAGCAGTGATCTTGAGACAGGGGGTTTCTACGAGCAGTACTTC. It codes for CASSDLETGGFYEQYF. Full variable domain (remainder filled in from reference TRBV2 and TRBJ2-7): EPEVTQTPSHQVTQMGQEVILRCVPISNHLYFYWYRQILGQKVEFLVSFYNNEISEKSEIFDDQFSVERPDGSNFTLKIRSTKLEDSAMYFCASSDLETGGFYEQYFGPGTRLTVT.

The chain recombines TRBV4-1 with TRBJ2-5; D is perhaps TRBD2 (7 bases). The V gene lost 7 bases and the J gene lost 5 bases, with 20 bases spanning the gap. Germline V gene data show CDR1 as MGHRA and CDR2 as YSYEKL. The CDR3 runs to 15 residues. CDR3 sequence reads: CASNFLGGLEETQYF. CDR3 DNA: TGCGCCAGCAACTTCCTCGGGGGGCTGGAGGAGACCCAGTACTTC.

This clonotype has at least ten counts. The chain couples TRBV12-3 or TRBV12-4 to TRBJ1-1; no firm D call. The CDR3 runs to 13 residues. The V gene lost 6 bases and the J gene lost 0 bases, with 8 bases spanning the gap. CDR3 residues: CASSQFLNTEAFF. The CDR3 coding sequence is TGTGCCAGCAGCCAATTTTTGAACACTGAAGCTTTCTTT.

This clonotype was detected a few times. The CDR3, as DNA: TGCAGTGCTAACCGACTAGCGGGGAAAAACATTCAGTACTTC. Protein sequence: CSANRLAGKNIQYF. The V gene is TRBV20-1, the J gene TRBJ2-4, with TRBD2 matching over 11 bases. The V and J ends lost 4 bases and 4 bases, in that order; junction bases with no gene match: 3. Germline V gene data show CDR1 as DFQATT and CDR2 as SNEGSKA (reference sequence). The CDR3 totals 14 residues.

This clonotype has just a few counts. The rearrangement joins TRBV6-1 to TRBJ2-5; no clear D gene. The CDR3 has 17 residues. Trimming took off 0 bases at V and 2 bases at J, with 16 bases between the two ends. CDR1 and CDR2 (germline): MNHNS, SASEGT. The CDR3 DNA is TGTGCCAGCAGTGAAGCACCGGCAGGCCGAGGTCAAGAGACCCAGTACTTC. It codes for CASSEAPAGRGQETQYF.